This T cell receptor (beta chain) was captured by sequencing in a study of cytomegalovirus exposure and HLA in healthy donors (dated by TCRdb to the late 2010s). About the full investigation: In an earlier analysis of under 750 of the donors, about 260 Gb of sequence data and approximately 100 million unique TCR beta sequences from about 190 million T cells were reported. An early release that covered 640 HLA-typed donors contained approximately 320 gigabases of sequencing data and about 93 million unique TCR sequences. The genetic ancestry cluster associated with self-reported Caucasian donors included 70% to 85% of the roughly 380 genotyped donors. The study aimed to test whether cataloging public T cell receptors could reveal signatures of past pathogen exposure. The study profiled the T cell repertoires of hundreds of subjects by immunosequencing and related them to cytomegalovirus serostatus. Besides the first cohort of about 730 subjects, a separate validation cohort made up of 120 different subjects was used. High-throughput TCR immunosequencing, statistical association of individual TCRs with disease status, and machine learning were combined to predict cytomegalovirus infection status. A later analysis re-analyzed previously published TCR beta repertoires from roughly 600 donors and added high-resolution HLA genotyping to study TCR occurrence patterns. In the later analysis, no new phenotypic data were used to find candidate immune exposures; instead, reliance was placed on TCR beta sequences and their occurrence across donors. In an earlier analysis of several hundred of the donors, high-throughput TCR beta sequencing was used to judge whether each TCR beta V gene segment behaved as functional or pseudogenic. Donor age, sex, ethnicity and CMV serostatus were compiled together with the repertoire data. A later genetic analysis used genome-wide SNP genotypes for about 65% of the 666 donors, treating that subset as a discovery cohort. Every discovery cohort repertoire had been produced on one sequencing platform. HLA typing included class I and class II loci at four-digit resolution. Typing coverage differed by locus: A, B, C, DRB1 and DQB1 were typed in roughly 629-630 donors, DQA1 in about 550, DPA1 in around 610, and DPB1 in 400 to 480. Because of strong linkage in the cohort, five DR-DQ haplotypes were treated as single units for association and clustering. On average, roughly 200,000 unique TCR beta nucleotide sequences were sequenced per donor among some 430 genotyped donors of the cohort, with roughly 18% of those sequences being non-productive.

Overall results and qualifications from the work: Specific HLA alleles were associated with over 15,000 TCR beta sequences at a false discovery rate of 0.05 in a later analysis. HLA typing was unavailable for some donors at each locus, so association tests used only the typed subset. Only TCR beta chains were sequenced in this cohort, and the absence of alpha or paired-chain data limited detectable features. Correlated functional status among segregating V segments might be attributable to linkage disequilibrium, but an unknown experimental factor could not be ruled out. V-gene and J-gene trimming of TCR beta chains was associated with a missense DCLRE1C variant in a later genetic analysis, and the association was replicated in an independent cohort. Presence/absence analyses assumed roughly uniform sequencing depth across donors, an assumption that may not hold. In an earlier analysis of about 540 of the donors, most TCR beta V segments were observed in productive rearrangements about 90% or about 30% of the time, broadly matching IMGT annotations. In a later analysis, HLA-associated TCR beta chains were found to be more clonally expanded and to have lower generation probabilities than equally common non-associated chains. In a later analysis, TCR association rates were found to vary across HLA loci, with the most associated TCRs seen for DRB1 alleles and the fewest for HLA-C alleles. Immune exposure information for the cohort was limited to CMV serostatus. The study listed 150 to 200 TCR beta chains as associated with cytomegalovirus. The classifier was reported to diagnose cytomegalovirus status with high specificity and sensitivity in both the original and validation cohorts. According to the authors, the approach could potentially be generalized to other disease states and immunological phenotypes. In a later genetic analysis, fewer N-insertions in productive TCRs were reported among donors in an Asian-associated ancestry cluster than the roughly 700-donor mean. Across donors, most TCR sequences were observed very rarely, whereas some public TCRs were present in many individuals. The sequencing pipeline was judged likely to have produced a cluster of highly shared sequence variants as a technical artifact. A further reported finding was that TCR beta sequences accurately predicted the HLA-A and HLA-B alleles for most subjects in the first cohort. In a later analysis, several top co-occurrence clusters were reported to appear linked to parvovirus B19, influenza, CMV and Epstein-Barr virus. Approximately 18 rarely observed V segments, including chromosome 9 orphons, were excluded from the earlier analysis of just under 600 of the donors because counts were too low. According to a later analysis, most CMV-associated TCR beta chains appeared to be HLA-restricted, and the HLA associations seemed to be driven largely by CMV exposure. Assigning TCR associations to individual alleles was difficult when HLA alleles, especially DR and DQ, strongly co-occurred. In vitro tests confirmed that a few of the cytomegalovirus-associated TCR beta chains recognize cytomegalovirus antigens.

About this clone: Its cognate antigen has yet to be identified. Nothing much larger sits one base from this clone, and base qualities are not available.

The cohort consisted of 650 to 700 healthy bone marrow donors. At the time of sampling, all cohort members were nominally healthy, though unrecorded immune exposures were likely present. The donor tested CMV seropositive and was one of the 289 seropositive cohort members. A peripheral blood sample was collected from each donor, and TCR beta sequencing was performed on peripheral blood mononuclear cells. The Qiagen DNeasy Blood Extraction Kit was used to extract genomic DNA from the blood cell samples. Libraries were constructed by the immunoSEQ multiplex PCR assay. A mixture of 60 forward primers for TCR Vbeta segments and 13 reverse primers for TCR Jbeta segments was used in the multiplex PCR. The CDR3 region of rearranged TCR beta genes was amplified from genomic DNA with a multiplex PCR assay. On the Illumina HiSeq System, the amplified TCR beta libraries were sequenced as 87-base-pair reads. The study's own analysis went as follows. Across the 600 to 700 repertoires, a later analysis counted tens of millions of unique TCR beta chains, around 10 million of which were shared by at least two donors. Raw reads were error-corrected and collapsed into unique sequences with a nearest-neighbor algorithm that merged closely related sequences to remove PCR and sequencing errors. V, D and J gene segments were assigned by aligning CDR3 sequences to IMGT reference sequences. For a sequence to be retained, at least a six-nucleotide match to both a V gene segment and a J gene segment was required. Rearrangements were called productive when the CDR3 lacked stop codons and stayed in frame with V and J; all others were non-productive. Following IMGT convention, CDR3 was defined as the stretch from the second conserved V-encoded cysteine to the conserved J-encoded phenylalanine. In an earlier analysis of more than 550 of the donors, sequences lacking an unambiguous match to a single V gene segment were excluded. An earlier analysis of 587 of the donors called V segments functional above 56.7% productive rearrangements and segregating when the between-donor standard deviation exceeded 5%. A statistical classification framework was developed to diagnose cytomegalovirus status using the catalog of TCR beta chain sequences. In a later analysis, TCR nucleotide sequences were compared against IMGT/GENE-DB human TR gene sequences so that V and J genes could be assigned. A later analysis assigned CDR3 sequences and most-parsimonious VDJ recombination scenarios with the TCRdist pipeline. In a later analysis, each TCR beta chain was defined by its CDR3 amino acid sequence together with its V-gene family, and reads lacking a unique V-gene family were excluded. As a way to deal with suspected cross-contamination and a sequencing artifact, a later analysis dropped approximately 570 nucleotide sequences that were highly shared and had low generation probability. A later analysis calculated a clonal expansion index for each public chain from normalized within-repertoire ranks of inferred template counts. In a later analysis, generation probabilities were computed with a VDJ recombination model fitted to out-of-frame rearrangements, and the resulting probabilities were checked against IGoR. In a later analysis, hypergeometric tests were used to score TCR-TCR, TCR-HLA and TCR-CMV co-occurrence, with a repertoire-size bias correction applied to TCR pairs. A later analysis estimated false discovery rates by permuting HLA or CMV assignments 20 times. In a later analysis, co-occurring TCRs were grouped with DBSCAN, and TCRdist sequence similarity was added when clustering was performed within HLA-allele-positive subsets. Repertoires with fewer than 30,000 or more than 120,000 public chains were left out of co-occurrence clustering, as were about 5 repertoires with anomalous nucleotide sharing. TCRdb's version of the immuneACCESS table is confined to in-frame rearrangements and falls short of the full clone set. An unresolved V gene accounts for under half of the shortfall where checked; the remainder is of unknown origin. That table furnishes V, J and clone size, whereas the DNA furnished D and trimming. The sample records 100,000 to 150,000 clones, 73% of which are singletons. The leading ten clones occupy around 5% of the sample.

The material sequenced was PBMCs. This receptor was taken from a man aged 55 to 69 in good health and CMV-seropositive.

The CDR3 region reads CASSITVGTEAFF. The nucleotides read TGTGCCAGTAGTATAACCGTCGGCACTGAAGCTTTCTTT. The rearranged segments are TRBV19 and TRBJ1-1; the D gene remains uncertain. The CDR3 has 13 amino acids, counting the end cysteine and phenylalanine. Just CDR3 DNA is preserved here, 39 bases in frame from base 1. Deletion took 2 bases off V and 4 bases off J, with a span of 8 bases between the germline ends. The germline V gene (reference sequence) yields LNHDA for CDR1 and SQIVND for CDR2.